A single T cell receptor (beta chain) is shown here with its context. Clones were sequenced by immunoSEQ multiplex PCR, and TCRdb holds only the in-frame ones, with some missing. The top ten hold about a sixth of the sample, which has fewer than 150,000 clones, just under 85% seen once. The sample comes from a study of blood T cell repertoires in COVID-19. Background on the study: Some COVID-19 samples were acute and others convalescent; all came from the United States, Italy and Spain.

The TCR was taken from a woman in her forties or fifties with acute or convalescent COVID-19. Sequencing was performed on peripheral blood.

This CDR3 is CASSLSPQGSSGGRNIQYF. CDR3 nucleotides: TGTGCCAGCAGCTTAAGCCCGCAGGGGTCTAGCGGGGGGAGGAACATTCAGTACTTC. J is TRBJ2-4 and V is TRBV7-8; 11 nucleotides align to TRBD2. Germline V gene sequence: CDR1 SGHVS, CDR2 FQNEAQ. CDR3 length: 19 amino acids. After removal of 2 bases from V and 7 bases from J, the junction contained 16 bases not matched to a gene.